This entry describes one T cell receptor beta chain. What this receptor recognizes is not known. It has no much larger one-base neighbor in the sample; base qualities were not kept. No immunosuppressive medication had been given to the ulcerative colitis patients before the diagnostic colonoscopy. A blood sample was drawn at the time of the colonoscopy. The Wizard kit (Promega) was used to extract genomic DNA from blood and intestinal samples. The data are from a study of pediatric ulcerative colitis (dated by TCRdb to between 2017 and 2020). Study-wide context: Pancolitis was present in 6 to 8 ulcerative colitis patients and left-sided colitis in two, and histology consistent with ulcerative colitis was found in all of these patients. By Pediatric Ulcerative Colitis Activity Index, mild disease was classified in two patients, moderate disease in several and acute severe colitis in three. From nine newly diagnosed, treatment-naive pediatric ulcerative colitis patients and four non-IBD control children, paired blood and rectal samples were collected. General conclusions and limits of the study: Features of the rectal repertoire distinguished controls, mild-moderate colitis patients and acute severe colitis patients, and in acute severe colitis rectal diversity was lower because of clonal expansions. For technical reasons, blood samples from a couple of patients gave substantially fewer templates, and these samples were excluded from the blood-rectal overlap analysis. Compared with controls, ulcerative colitis patients showed significantly higher autologous blood-rectal clonal overlap, a finding that suggests increased T cell trafficking to inflamed tissue. Only a handful of individuals were included in the healthy control group, which was small. Repertoires were derived from total lymphocyte DNA, so rare subsets such as regulatory T cells may have patterns not reflected. A couple of rectal CDR3 clonotypes were present in all ulcerative colitis patients and in none of the controls.

Through the immunoSEQ TRB Survey service, multiplex V and J primers were used to amplify rearranged CDR3 beta regions from genomic DNA. To keep depth equal across samples, survey-level sequencing depth of up to 500,000 reads per sample was applied. Libraries were purified, pooled and sequenced on Illumina technology. For the original study's pipeline: Productive clonality, sample overlap, pairwise scatters, CDR3 beta length, V/D/J gene usage and productiveness were assessed with immunoSEQ online tools. Alongside Shannon and Simpson indices, calculated diversity was computed as the number of unique rearrangements divided by total templates, multiplied by 100. Principal component analysis was performed on Z-score normalized data with the R prcomp function and the ggbiplot package. Blood-rectal clonal overlap within each subject was quantified with Morisita's index. Here the immuneACCESS table is served through TCRdb, limited to in-frame sequences with V and J called. Missing clones are a known gap in these copies; in checked studies unresolved V genes cover under half, and the rest lacks a known reason. D and trimming come from the DNA, and the V and J calls and clone size come from that table. This sample holds about 64,000 clones; 85% to 90% were observed only once. The ten largest clones represent around 3.5% of the sample.

The V end gives up 5 bases and the J end 6 bases, leaving 2 bases in the junction not matched to a gene. CDR1 is given as SGHRS and CDR2 as YFSETQ, both from the germline V gene. The CDR3 runs 13 residues from the cysteine to the phenylalanine. Of the read, only the CDR3 DNA is kept; its 39 bases are in frame from base 1. Recombination linked TRBV5-1 to TRBJ1-1; 12 central bases correspond to TRBD1. The sequenced sample was blood. This clonotype was sampled from a boy aged 5-17 years with severe ulcerative colitis. The CDR3 amino acid sequence is: CASSRDRGPEAFF. The sequenced DNA is TGCGCCAGCAGTCGGGACAGGGGGCCTGAAGCTTTCTTT.